This T cell receptor beta chain derives from a study of T-cell reconstitution after alpha-beta-depleted transplantation in children. This clonotype was observed many times. Its antigen is undetermined. Study outcomes and limitations: At day 60, the high TCRbeta diversity found in some patients originated from recipient T cells and thymic progenitors that had survived. It was newly produced T cells that mostly accounted for T-cell counts and diversity one year after transplant.

Preparing the TCRbeta library involved the use of unique molecular identifiers. One entry per CDR3 protein results from TCRdb running MiXCR on the PCR reads. The data contain approximately 170,000 distinct CDR3 sequences, approximately 10% of them singletons. The ends were cut back, 1 base at V and 3 bases at J, with 3 bases in the middle. CDR3 length: 12 residues. CDR1 and CDR2 from the germline V gene are LGHNT and FRNRAP. J is TRBJ1-1 and V is TRBV12-5, with D unclear. The receptor was derived from a boy aged 2 to 9 with acute myeloid leukemia, due to receive a stem cell transplant. The source was PBMCs, collected before TCRalphabeta/CD19-depleted stem cell transplant. The DNA of the CDR3 is TGTGCTAGTGGTTTGGAACACACTGAAGCTTTCTTT. Protein: CASGLEHTEAFF.